This T cell receptor (beta chain) was profiled in a study of T cells in tuberculosis. Assay: immunoSEQ multiplex PCR; the TCRdb copy retains only in-frame clones and omits some. Of tens of thousands of clones in the sample, around 94% were seen once. The germline V and J ends were trimmed by 1 base and 5 bases, with 6 bases remaining between them. This CDR3 contains 13 residues. The germline gives CDR1 MNHEY, CDR2 SVGAGI. This clone was seen just once. The time point was: new active TB diagnosis, blood taken before or within 7 days of starting treatment. Patients were newly diagnosed, HIV-seronegative, and aged 18 or older.

This TCR was sampled from an adult with tuberculosis. The V and J genes are TRBV6-5 and TRBJ1-5; unclear D gene. The sample here was PBMCs, taken at tuberculosis diagnosis. CDR3 sequence (DNA): TGTGCCAGCAGTTACTTTGGAGATCAGCCCCAGCATTTT. Amino acids: CASSYFGDQPQHF.